This T cell receptor (beta chain) was observed in a study of T cell responses to AZD1222 COVID-19 vaccine. Method: immunoSEQ multiplex PCR; TCRdb's copy keeps in-frame clones and lacks some. This table has some 140,000 clones, about 87% appearing once. The CDR3 consists of 16 residues. V lost 5 bases, J lost 4 bases, and 12 bases stayed unmatched. Germline V gene sequence: CDR1 SEHNR, CDR2 FQNEAQ (reference sequence). V usage is TRBV7-9 and J usage is TRBJ1-2, with TRBD1 matching over 8 bases. The sequencing used peripheral blood, collected on day 0 of AZD1222 vaccination. The source is an adult in good health. This chain's CDR3 is CASSPGDRPVGYGYTF. CDR3 nucleotides: TGTGCCAGCAGCCCTGGGGACAGGCCGGTGGGCTATGGCTACACCTTC.